This entry describes one T cell receptor beta chain. TEMRA cells were FACS-enriched, while CD8+ and CD4+ T cells were negatively isolated. The sample is drawn from a study of CD8 T cells in Susac syndrome. Reverse transcription of roughly 0.5 to 1 ug RNA was carried out with random hexamers. TCRdb passed the immunoSEQ multiplex PCR reads through MiXCR, listing each CDR3 protein once. The sample has hundreds of thousands of distinct CDR3 sequences, approximately 89% seen once. This TCR was recovered from a human donor with multiple sclerosis. Sequenced material: CD8+ T cells from PBMCs.

In DNA, the CDR3 is TGCGCCAGCAGCCGAACTGGGACTAGCAATCAGCCCCAGCATTTT. Its translation: CASSRTGTSNQPQHF. The V and J genes are TRBV5-1 and TRBJ1-5; tentative D call: TRBD1 (5 bases). The V end lost 4 bases, the J end lost 0 bases, and 11 bases lay between the germline ends. The germline CDR1 and CDR2 sequences are SGHRS and YFSETQ. CDR3 size: 15 residues.